A single sample gave rise to the 2 T cell receptor beta chains below, sequenced in a study of T-cell memory formation after mild COVID-19 (dated by TCRdb to the early 2020s). Libraries were constructed by 5' RACE. TCRdb names Illumina NovaSeq 6000 as the instrument used. The raw public data were reprocessed by TCRdb itself: fastp quality trimming at Q25, MiXCR clonotype calling, in-frame beta chains only. A single entry per CDR3 protein holds the most common genes and DNA from its merged rows. This sample holds 350,000 to 450,000 distinct CDR3 sequences; 20% to 25% were observed only once. 8.5% to 9% of the sample is held by the ten biggest clonotypes. The specimen sequenced was PBMCs or a T cell subset sorted from them (not recorded which). The receptor set was obtained from an adult woman who had mild COVID-19 (a few samples of this study predate the infection). The sample titles of this study are shuffled in the database, so cell type and time point are left out; the donor was told from shared clones.

Only a few counts were recorded for this clonotype. The rearrangement links TRBV29-1 to TRBJ2-7, with D perhaps TRBD1 or TRBD2 (7 bases each). Trimming pared 4 bases from V and 2 bases from J, leaving 15 bases between. The CDR3 is 14 amino acids. The germline gives CDR1 SQVTM, CDR2 ANQGSEA. DNA for the CDR3: TGCAGCGTTGCGCCAGCGGGACAGCCCTACGAGCAGTACTTC. It translates to CSVAPAGQPYEQYF.

The chain employs TRBV5-1 and TRBJ2-3, with 10 bases lining up with TRBD1. The ends lost 2 bases at V and 2 bases at J; junction bases unmatched: 8. Germline CDR1 reads SGHRS; CDR2 reads YFSETQ. This CDR3 has 17 residues. CDR3 in DNA: TGCGCCAGCAGCTTATTTCCGGGACAGGGGTTCACAGATACGCAGTATTTT. Amino acid sequence: CASSLFPGQGFTDTQYF.